Listed here are 5 T cell receptor beta chains from one sample, sequenced in a study of T cells in Graves' hyperthyroidism and ophthalmopathy. Researchers took RNA transcripts and amplified the TCR beta CDR3 regions from them. The HTBI set primed first-round TCR CDR3 RT-PCR. MiXCR, applied by TCRdb to the multiplex PCR reads, yields one record per CDR3 protein. The sample carries 600,000 or so distinct CDR3 sequences, 15% to 20% recorded once. The sequencing input was blood. Receptors were obtained from a woman between 25 and 40 years old with Graves' hyperthyroidism.

This clonotype has ten or more counts. The gene calls are TRBV7-8 and TRBJ2-3; 11 bases are shared with TRBD2. CDR1 is SGHVS, CDR2 FQNEAQ, per germline. The junction had 10 bases not matched to a gene; V was cut back by 6 bases and J by 8 bases. The CDR3 consists of 15 residues. CDR3 bases: TGTGCCAGCAGAGATAATAGCGGGAGGGCCCTTACGCAGTATTTT. Translated, it gives CASRDNSGRALTQYF.

This chain connects TRBV6-1 to TRBJ2-7; no definite D call. V was shortened by 7 bases and J by 4 bases, with 17 bases between the two germline ends. Germline CDR1 and CDR2: MNHNS and SASEGT. This CDR3 region has 14 residues. CDR3 in DNA: TGTGCCAGCAATAGGATCGGACCCCCTTACGAGCAGTACTTC. This sequence encodes CASNRIGPPYEQYF.

In this sample, this clonotype turned up a few times. The J gene is TRBJ2-3, the V gene TRBV12-3 or TRBV12-4; TRBD2 matches 8 bases. V lost 6 bases, J lost 5 bases, and 7 bases stayed unmatched. The CDR3 sequence is 14 residues long. The CDR3 is CASRAGVSGDTQYF. CDR3 DNA sequence: TGTGCCAGCAGAGCGGGAGTCTCTGGAGATACGCAGTATTTT.

This clonotype was picked up many times. The chain links TRBV2 to TRBJ2-1, with D unresolved. Trimming cost V 8 bases and J 4 bases, with 0 bases left between them. Looked up from germline, CDR1 is SNHLY and CDR2 is FYNNEI. The CDR3 covers 9 residues. CDR3 region: CASYNEQFF. In DNA form, the CDR3 reads TGTGCCAGCTACAATGAGCAGTTCTTC.

This clonotype has a handful of counts. The CDR3 spells CASSSLETGREKLFF. CDR3 nucleotide sequence: TGTGCCAGCAGCTCCTTAGAGACAGGGAGGGAAAAACTGTTTTTT. The chain is built from TRBV7-9 and TRBJ1-4; TRBD1 matches 7 bases. Per germline, CDR1 SEHNR and CDR2 FQNEAQ (reference sequence). This CDR3 is 15 amino acids long. V shed 4 bases and J 8 bases; nucleotides not matched to a gene: 10.